The 6 T cell receptor beta chains reported below all come from one sample, sequenced in a study of T cell repertoires in cytomegalovirus infection. Their antigen targets remain unknown. A single record per CDR3 protein comes from TCRdb applying MiXCR to the reads. The sample carries some 560,000 distinct CDR3 sequences, 35% to 50% recorded once. Sequencing was performed on cultured PBMCs, taken from culture after CMV antigen stimulation. The receptor set was obtained from a human donor in good health (CMV status not recorded). Some clones in this sample may be carry-over from other donors' samples.

This chain links TRBV7-2 with TRBJ2-7; 10 bases align to TRBD1. CDR3 size: 15 residues. V lost 1 base and J lost 3; bases outside the gene matches: 3. Germline V CDR1 and CDR2: SGHTA, FQGNSA. The DNA for the CDR3 is TGTGCCAGCAGCTTAGGACAGGGGGCTTACTACGAGCAGTACTTC. Residues: CASSLGQGAYYEQYF.

This chain joins TRBV20-1 and TRBJ2-7, with D tentatively TRBD1 (6 bases). V was clipped by 3 bases and J by 5 bases, with 11 bases between them. The length of the CDR3 is 12 residues. Germline lookup yields CDR1 DFQATT and CDR2 SNEGSKA (reference sequence). This CDR3 reads CSASAQGNEQYF. In DNA, the CDR3 is TGCAGTGCTAGTGCCCAGGGGAACGAGCAGTACTTC.

The rearrangement joins TRBV12-3 or TRBV12-4 to TRBJ1-6, with 8 bases fitting TRBD1. V was clipped by 10 bases and J by 9 bases; unmatched bases: 8. The CDR3 covers 13 residues. The CDR3 sequence: CATSTGAGSPLHF. The DNA for the CDR3 is TGTGCCACCTCGACAGGGGCAGGTTCACCCCTCCACTTT.

This clonotype was observed a handful of times. V usage is TRBV28 and J usage is TRBJ1-6; 7 bases fit TRBD1. Germline V lookup: CDR1 MDHEN, CDR2 SYDVKM. V was clipped by 1 base and J by 6 bases; unmatched bases: 6. This CDR3 is 16 amino acids long. This CDR3 is CASSLLGGAGNSPLHF. The CDR3 DNA reads as TGTGCCAGCAGTTTATTAGGGGGCGCCGGTAATTCACCCCTCCACTTT.

The chain recombines TRBV2 with TRBJ2-3, with TRBD2 matching 7 bases. The ends lost 2 bases at V and 3 bases at J; junction bases unmatched: 14. The CDR3 contains 18 residues. Germline V lookup: CDR1 SNHLY, CDR2 FYNNEI. CDR3 nucleotide sequence: TGTGCCAGCAGTGAACCCAGCGGGATTGTTTCGGGGACAGATACGCAGTATTTT. Translation: CASSEPSGIVSGTDTQYF.

The rearrangement joins TRBV4-1 to TRBJ2-2; D uncertain. The CDR3 runs to 17 residues. The germline V and J ends were trimmed by 2 bases and 7 bases, with 20 bases remaining between them. CDR1 is MGHRA and CDR2 is YSYEKL in the germline V gene. The CDR3 region has the DNA TGCGCCAGCAGCCAATCCGCCCTGGGAAGCGCGAGCGGGGAGCTGTTTTTT. Protein sequence: CASSQSALGSASGELFF.